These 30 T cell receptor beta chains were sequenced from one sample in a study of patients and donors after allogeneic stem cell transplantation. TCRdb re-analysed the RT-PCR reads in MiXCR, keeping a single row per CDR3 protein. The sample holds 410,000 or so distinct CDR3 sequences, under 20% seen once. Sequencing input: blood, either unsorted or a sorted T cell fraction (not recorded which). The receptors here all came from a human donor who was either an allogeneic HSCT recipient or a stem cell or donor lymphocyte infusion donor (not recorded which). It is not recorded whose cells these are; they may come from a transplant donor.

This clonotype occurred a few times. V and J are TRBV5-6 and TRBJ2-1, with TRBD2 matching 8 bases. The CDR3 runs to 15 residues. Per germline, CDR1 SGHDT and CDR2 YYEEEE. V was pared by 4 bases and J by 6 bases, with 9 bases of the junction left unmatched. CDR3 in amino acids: CASSPDLSGSNEQFF. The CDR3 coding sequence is TGTGCCAGCAGCCCCGATTTGAGCGGGAGCAATGAGCAGTTCTTC.

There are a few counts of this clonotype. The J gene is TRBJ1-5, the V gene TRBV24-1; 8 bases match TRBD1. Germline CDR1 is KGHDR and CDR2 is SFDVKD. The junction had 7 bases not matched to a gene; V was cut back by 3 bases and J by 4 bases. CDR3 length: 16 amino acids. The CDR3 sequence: CATSDPGQGLNQPQHF. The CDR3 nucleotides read TGTGCCACCAGTGATCCTGGACAGGGATTAAATCAGCCCCAGCATTTT.

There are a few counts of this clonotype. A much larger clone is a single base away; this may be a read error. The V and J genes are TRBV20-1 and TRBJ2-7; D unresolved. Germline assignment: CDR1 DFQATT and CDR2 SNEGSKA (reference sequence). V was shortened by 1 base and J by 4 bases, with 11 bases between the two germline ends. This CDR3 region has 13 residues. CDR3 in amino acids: CSARGQDWYEQYF. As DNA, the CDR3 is TGCAGTGCTAGAGGGCAGGATTGGTACGAGCAGTACTTC.

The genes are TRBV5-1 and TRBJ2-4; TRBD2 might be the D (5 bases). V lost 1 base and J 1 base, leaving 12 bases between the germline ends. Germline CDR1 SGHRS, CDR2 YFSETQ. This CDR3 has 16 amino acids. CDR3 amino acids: CASSLWTGSAKNIQYF. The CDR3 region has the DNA TGCGCCAGCAGCTTGTGGACGGGGAGTGCCAAAAACATTCAGTACTTC.

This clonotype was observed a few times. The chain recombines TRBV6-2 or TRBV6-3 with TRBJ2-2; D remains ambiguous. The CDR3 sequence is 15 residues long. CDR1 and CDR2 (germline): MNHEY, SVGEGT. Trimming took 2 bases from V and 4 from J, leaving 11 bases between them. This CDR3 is CASSYGTTFTGELFF. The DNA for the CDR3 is TGTGCCAGCAGTTACGGCACGACGTTCACCGGGGAGCTGTTTTTT.

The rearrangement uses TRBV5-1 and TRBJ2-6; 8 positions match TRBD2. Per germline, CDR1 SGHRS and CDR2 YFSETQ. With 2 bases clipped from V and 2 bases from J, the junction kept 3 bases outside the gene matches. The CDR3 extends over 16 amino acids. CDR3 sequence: CASSFTSGTGANVLTF. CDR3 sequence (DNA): TGCGCCAGCAGCTTTACTAGCGGCACTGGGGCCAACGTCCTGACTTTC.

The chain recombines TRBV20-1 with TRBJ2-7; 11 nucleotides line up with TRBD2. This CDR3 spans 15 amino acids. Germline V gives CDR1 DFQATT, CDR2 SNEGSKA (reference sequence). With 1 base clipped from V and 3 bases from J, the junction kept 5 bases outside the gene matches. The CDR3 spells CSARVRLAGIYEQYF. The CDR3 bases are TGCAGTGCTAGAGTAAGACTAGCGGGAATCTACGAGCAGTACTTC.

This CDR3 reads CASSGQTQSYEQYF. The CDR3 DNA sequence: TGTGCCAGCAGTGGCCAGACTCAGTCCTACGAGCAGTACTTC. This chain connects TRBV6-1 to TRBJ2-7; no definite D call. The CDR3 contains 14 residues. Germline assignment: CDR1 MNHNS and CDR2 SASEGT. With 4 bases removed from V and 1 base from J, the gap between germline ends came to 11 bases.

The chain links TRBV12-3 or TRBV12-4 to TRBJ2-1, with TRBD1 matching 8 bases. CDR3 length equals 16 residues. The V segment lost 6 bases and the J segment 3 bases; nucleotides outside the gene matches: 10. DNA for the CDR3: TGTGCCAGCAGGCCGAGCGGACAGGGTTTCTACAATGAGCAGTTCTTC. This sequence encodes CASRPSGQGFYNEQFF.

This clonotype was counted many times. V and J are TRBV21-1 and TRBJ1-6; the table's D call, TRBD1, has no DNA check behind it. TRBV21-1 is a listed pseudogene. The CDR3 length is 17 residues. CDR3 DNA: TGTGCCAGCCTACAGGCATGCGGAAGCTCCTATAATTCACCCCTCCACTTT. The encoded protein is CASLQACGSSYNSPLHF.

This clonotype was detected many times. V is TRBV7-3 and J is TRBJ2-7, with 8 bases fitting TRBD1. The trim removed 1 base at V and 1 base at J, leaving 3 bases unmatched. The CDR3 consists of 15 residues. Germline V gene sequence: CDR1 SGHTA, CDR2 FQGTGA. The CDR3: CASSLRGTGSYEQYF. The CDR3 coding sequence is TGTGCCAGCAGCTTAAGAGGGACAGGTTCCTACGAGCAGTACTTC.

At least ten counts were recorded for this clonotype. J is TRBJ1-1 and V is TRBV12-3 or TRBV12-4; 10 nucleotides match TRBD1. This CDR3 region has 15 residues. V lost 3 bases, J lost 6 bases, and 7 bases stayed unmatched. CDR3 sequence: CASSFTGQGSPEAFF. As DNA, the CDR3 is TGTGCCAGCAGTTTTACGGGACAGGGGTCCCCTGAAGCTTTCTTT.

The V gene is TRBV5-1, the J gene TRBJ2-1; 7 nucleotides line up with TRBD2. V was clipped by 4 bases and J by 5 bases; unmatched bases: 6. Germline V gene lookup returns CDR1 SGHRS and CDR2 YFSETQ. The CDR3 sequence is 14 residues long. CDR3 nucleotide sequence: TGCGCCAGCAGCGACTGGACTAGTGACAATGAGCAGTTCTTC. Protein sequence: CASSDWTSDNEQFF.

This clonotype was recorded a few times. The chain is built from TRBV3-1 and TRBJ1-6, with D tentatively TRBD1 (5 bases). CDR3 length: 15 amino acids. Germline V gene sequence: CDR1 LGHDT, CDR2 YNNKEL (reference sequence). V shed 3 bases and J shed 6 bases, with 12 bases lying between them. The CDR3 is CASSHPTGLNSPLHF. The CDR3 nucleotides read TGTGCCAGCAGCCACCCTACGGGACTTAATTCACCCCTCCACTTT.

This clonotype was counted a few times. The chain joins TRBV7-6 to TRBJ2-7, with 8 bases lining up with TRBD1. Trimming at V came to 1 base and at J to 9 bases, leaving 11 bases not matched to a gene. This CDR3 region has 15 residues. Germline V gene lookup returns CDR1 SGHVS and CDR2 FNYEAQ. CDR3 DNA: TGTGCCAGCAGCTTAGAACCGGGACAGGCTACAGGGCAGTACTTC. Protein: CASSLEPGQATGQYF.

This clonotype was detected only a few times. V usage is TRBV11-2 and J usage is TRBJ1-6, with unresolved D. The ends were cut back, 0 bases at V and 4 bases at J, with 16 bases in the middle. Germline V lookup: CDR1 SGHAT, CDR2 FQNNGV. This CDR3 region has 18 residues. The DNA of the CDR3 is TGTGCCAGCAGCTTAGATGGTCGGCGGCCGGGGTATAATTCACCCCTCCACTTT. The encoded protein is CASSLDGRRPGYNSPLHF.

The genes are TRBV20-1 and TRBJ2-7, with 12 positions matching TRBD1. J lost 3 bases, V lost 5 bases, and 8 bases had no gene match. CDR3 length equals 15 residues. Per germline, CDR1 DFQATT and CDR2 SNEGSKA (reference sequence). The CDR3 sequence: CSAARGTGGIYEQYF. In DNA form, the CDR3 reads TGCAGTGCTGCACGGGGGACAGGGGGCATCTACGAGCAGTACTTC.

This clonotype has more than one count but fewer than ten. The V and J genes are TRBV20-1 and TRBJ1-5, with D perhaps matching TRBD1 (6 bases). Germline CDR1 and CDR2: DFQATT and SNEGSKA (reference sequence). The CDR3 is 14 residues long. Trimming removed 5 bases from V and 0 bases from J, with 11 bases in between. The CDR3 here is CSAQQGSSNQPQHF. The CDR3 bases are TGCAGTGCTCAGCAGGGGAGTAGCAATCAGCCCCAGCATTTT.

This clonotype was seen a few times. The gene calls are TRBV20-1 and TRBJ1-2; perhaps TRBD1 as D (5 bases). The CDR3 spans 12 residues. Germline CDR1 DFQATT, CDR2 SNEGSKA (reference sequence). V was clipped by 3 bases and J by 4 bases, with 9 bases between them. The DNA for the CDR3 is TGCAGTGCTAGGGGAGACAGCTATGGCTACACCTTC. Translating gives CSARGDSYGYTF.

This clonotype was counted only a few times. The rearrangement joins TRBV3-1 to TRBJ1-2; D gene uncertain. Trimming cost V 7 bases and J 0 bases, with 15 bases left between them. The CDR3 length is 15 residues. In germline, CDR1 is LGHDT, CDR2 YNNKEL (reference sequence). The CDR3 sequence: CASTNLIEPNYGYTF. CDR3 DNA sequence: TGTGCCAGCACCAATCTGATTGAGCCTAACTATGGCTACACCTTC.

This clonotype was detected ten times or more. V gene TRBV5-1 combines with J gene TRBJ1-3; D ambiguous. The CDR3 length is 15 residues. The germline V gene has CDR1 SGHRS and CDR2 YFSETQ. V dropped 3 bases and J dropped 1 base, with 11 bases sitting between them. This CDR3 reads CASSWATESGNTIYF. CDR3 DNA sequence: TGCGCCAGCAGCTGGGCTACAGAATCTGGAAACACCATATATTTT.

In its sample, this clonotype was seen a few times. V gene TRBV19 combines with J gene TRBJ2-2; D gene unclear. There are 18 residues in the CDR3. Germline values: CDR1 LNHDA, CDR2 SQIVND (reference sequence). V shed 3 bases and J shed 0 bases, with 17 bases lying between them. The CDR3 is CASSISFLAIPNTGELFF. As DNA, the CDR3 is TGTGCCAGTAGTATTTCTTTTTTGGCGATACCGAACACCGGGGAGCTGTTTTTT. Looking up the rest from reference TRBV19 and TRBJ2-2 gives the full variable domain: DGGITQSPKYLFRKEGQNVTLSCEQNLNHDAMYWYRQDPGQGLRLIYYSQIVNDFQKGDIAEGYSVSREKKESFPLTVTSAQKNPTAFYLCASSISFLAIPNTGELFFGEGSRLTVL.

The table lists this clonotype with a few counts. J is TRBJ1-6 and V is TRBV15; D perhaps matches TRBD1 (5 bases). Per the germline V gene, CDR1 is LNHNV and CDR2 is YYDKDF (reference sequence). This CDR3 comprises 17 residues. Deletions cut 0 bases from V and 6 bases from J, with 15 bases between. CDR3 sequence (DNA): TGTGCCACCAGCAGAGATCGGGGCCGAGCCTTTAATTCACCCCTCCACTTT. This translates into CATSRDRGRAFNSPLHF.

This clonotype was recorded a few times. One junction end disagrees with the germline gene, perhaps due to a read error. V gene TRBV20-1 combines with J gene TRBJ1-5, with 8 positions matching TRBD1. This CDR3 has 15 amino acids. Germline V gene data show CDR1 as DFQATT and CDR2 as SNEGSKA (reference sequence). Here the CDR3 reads CSTRHRQGFNQPQHF. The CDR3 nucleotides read TGCAGTACTAGGCACAGACAGGGGTTTAATCAGCCCCAGCATTTT.

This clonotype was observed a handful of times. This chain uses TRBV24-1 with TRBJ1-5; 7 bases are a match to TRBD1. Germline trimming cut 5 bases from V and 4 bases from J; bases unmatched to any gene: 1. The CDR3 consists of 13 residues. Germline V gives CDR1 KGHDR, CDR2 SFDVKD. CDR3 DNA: TGTGCCACCAGTGGCAGGGGGAATCAGCCCCAGCATTTT. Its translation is CATSGRGNQPQHF.

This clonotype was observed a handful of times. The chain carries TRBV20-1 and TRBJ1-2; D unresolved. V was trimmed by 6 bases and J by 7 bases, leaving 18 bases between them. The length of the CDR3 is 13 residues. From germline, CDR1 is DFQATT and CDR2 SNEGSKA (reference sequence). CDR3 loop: CSASFGEPFGYTF. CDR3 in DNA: TGCAGTGCCTCCTTTGGGGAACCCTTTGGCTACACCTTC.

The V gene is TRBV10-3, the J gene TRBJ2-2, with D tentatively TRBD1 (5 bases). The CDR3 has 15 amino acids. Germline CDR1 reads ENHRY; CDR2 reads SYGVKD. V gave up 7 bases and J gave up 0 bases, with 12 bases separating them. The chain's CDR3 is CAIKTDNANTGELFF. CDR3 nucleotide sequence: TGTGCCATCAAGACGGACAACGCGAACACCGGGGAGCTGTTTTTT.

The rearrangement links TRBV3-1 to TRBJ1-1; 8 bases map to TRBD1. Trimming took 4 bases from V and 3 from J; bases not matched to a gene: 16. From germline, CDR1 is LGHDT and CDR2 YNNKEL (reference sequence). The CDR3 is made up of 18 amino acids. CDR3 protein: CASSPLGRGRLLDTEAFF. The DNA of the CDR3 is TGTGCCAGCAGCCCTCTAGGCAGGGGGCGGCTTTTGGACACTGAAGCTTTCTTT.

The CDR3 protein is CASSPGPPGTDTQYF. CDR3 bases: TGTGCCAGCTCACCCGGGCCGCCCGGTACAGATACGCAGTATTTT. The chain is built from TRBV18 and TRBJ2-3; D is uncertain. From germline, CDR1 is KGHSH and CDR2 LQKENI. V was pared by 3 bases and J by 3 bases, with 13 bases between. The CDR3 totals 15 residues.

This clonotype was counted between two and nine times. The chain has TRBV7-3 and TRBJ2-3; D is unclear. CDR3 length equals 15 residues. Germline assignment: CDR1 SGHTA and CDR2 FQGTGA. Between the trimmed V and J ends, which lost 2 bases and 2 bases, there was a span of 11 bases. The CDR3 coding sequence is TGTGCCAGCAGCTTATATTGGCACATCACAGATACGCAGTATTTT. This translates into CASSLYWHITDTQYF.